This T cell receptor (beta chain) was identified during a study of T cells in Graves' hyperthyroidism and ophthalmopathy. Study-wide context: Initial diagnosis, before any treatment, was when peripheral blood was collected. General study points: A median about 6.5 months before onset, the model predicted ophthalmopathy.

For this clonotype: Its antigen is undetermined.

Ophthalmopathy cases scored 3 or more on the Clinical Activity Score and 4 or more on NOSPECS grade, with duration below 3 months. The diagnoses drew upon clinical symptoms, serum thyroxine and TRAb, thyroid ultrasound and orbital computed tomography. V gave up 5 bases and J gave up 3 bases, with 21 bases separating them. CDR1 is SGHTA, CDR2 FQGNSA, per germline. The CDR3 consists of 17 residues. Regions amplified from RNA transcripts were the TCR beta CDR3 regions. Primed by the HTBI set, a first-round RT-PCR was run on the TCR CDR3. TCRdb used MiXCR to reprocess the multiplex PCR reads, holding one entry per CDR3 protein. The table has approximately 600,000 distinct CDR3 sequences, around 21% seen once.

Specimen: blood. This TCR derives from a man younger than 45 with Graves' ophthalmopathy. This chain connects TRBV7-2 to TRBJ2-3; D possibly corresponds to TRBD1 (6 bases). The CDR3 reads CASSPRGPTGHTDTQYF. DNA for the CDR3: TGTGCCAGCAGCCCGCGAGGACCGACAGGCCATACAGATACGCAGTATTTT.